This record looks at one T cell receptor (beta chain) sequence and its context. Which antigen it targets is not known. Base qualities are not provided; no much larger clone lies one nucleotide away. The donors were roughly 38 Caucasian individuals from Russia, aged roughly 6 to 90 years, who were systemically healthy. About 10 milliliters of peripheral blood were collected from each donor into EDTA-treated Vacutainer tubes. PBMCs were isolated by Ficoll-Paque density-gradient centrifugation, with at least 6 million obtained per sample. Total RNA was extracted from PBMCs with Trizol reagent, with at least 6 micrograms obtained per sample. For every donor, an aliquot of PBMCs went through flow cytometry to measure the percentages of naive CD45RAhigh/CD27high T cells. The sample originates from a study of blood T cells in healthy people across ages (dated by TCRdb to the mid-2010s). General notes on the study: In model experiments, template switching captured about one uniquely barcoded TCR beta cDNA molecule for every two T cells. Donors were grouped into four age groups: young (average approximately 15 years), middle-aged (around 39), aged (approximately 67) and long-lived (about 82). Using the same blood draw, the study looked at two additional independent replicas of 1 million unique cDNA reads for two donors, one aged 18 to 30 and the other aged 80 or older. To avoid experimental bias, donors of different ages were randomly spread across the sequencing lanes. Using deep sequencing normalized with unique cDNA molecular identifiers, the study measured how TCR beta repertoire diversity changes with age. Results and caveats for the whole study, not just this receptor: The percentage of naive T cells measured by flow cytometry correlated strongly with observed TCR beta diversity. Conclusive comparison of naive and antigen-experienced compartments was prevented by the profiling of bulk unsorted PBMCs. Because the CMV infection status of the donors was unknown, age-related changes in expanded clonotypes may potentially have been confounded. Estimates of total diversity based on one million sequenced T cells were regarded as lower bounds and as underestimates. Compared with the aged group, the long-lived group had more naive CD4+ T cells, fewer expanded clones and increased TCR diversity, suggesting age selection. Observed TCR beta diversity per million T cells fell roughly linearly with age, and a significant reduction was already apparent by age roughly 40.

The method was 5' RACE. Sequencing was performed on an Illumina HiSeq 2500. A second PCR of roughly 6 to 11 cycles was run with a J-beta primer mix and a sample-barcoded 5' primer. A template-switch 5' adaptor carrying 12 random nucleotides introduced a unique molecular identifier onto each TCR beta cDNA molecule. Each sample yielded at least 2.5 million CDR3-containing paired-end reads. First-strand cDNA synthesis was performed from all RNA using the Mint cDNA synthesis kit, with priming by a TRBC-specific oligonucleotide. Following uracil-DNA glycosylase treatment, a first 18-cycle PCR with universal primers M1SS and BC2_uni_R was performed on all cDNA. Per the original workflow: For normalization, 1 million high-quality reads were randomly selected from each sample, with every read carrying a distinct molecular identifier. Instead of being binned into consensus sequences, reads with shared molecular identifiers were discarded. CDR3 identification, clonotype clustering and error correction used MiTCR with a Q25 quality threshold and the strictest error-elimination algorithm. A nonparametric unseen species model using Euler transformation provided a lower-bound estimate of total TCR beta diversity. The raw public reads went through TCRdb reprocessing: fastp at Q25, MiXCR clone calling, in-frame beta chains kept. Each entry merges the rows of one CDR3 protein and shows their most common DNA and genes. What appears here as the V and J calls and clone size reflects TCRdb's work, not the paper's. This sample lists some 1.4 million distinct CDR3 sequences; about 43% were detected once. The ten biggest clones cover 6.5% to 10% of the sample.

The sequenced material came from blood. This receptor was taken from a young woman in good health.

The DNA sequence is as follows: TGTGCCAGCAGCAAGGACCCGGGGGAGACCCAGTACTTC. It is translated as CASSKDPGETQYF. The chain couples TRBV7-9 to TRBJ2-5; TRBD2 could be the D gene, as 5 bases match. CDR3 length: 13 amino acids, cysteine to phenylalanine. Just the 39-base CDR3 DNA is kept, in frame starting at base 1. V and J are truncated by 5 bases and 5 bases respectively, leaving an intervening sequence of 12 bases. The germline V gene (reference sequence) provides CDR1 SEHNR and CDR2 FQNEAQ.